These 3 T cell receptor beta chains were all obtained from the same sample, sequenced in a study of cytomegalovirus exposure and HLA in healthy donors. PCR was performed using 60 Vbeta and 13 Jbeta primers. Sequenced by immunoSEQ multiplex PCR; TCRdb stores in-frame clones only, minus some. The table records about 160,000 clones, roughly 80% of them present only once. Sequenced material: PBMCs. The receptors here all came from a woman in her forties or fifties in good health and CMV-seronegative.

The genes are TRBV4-3 and TRBJ2-1; D is undetermined. V lost 0 bases and J 4 bases, leaving 19 bases between the germline ends. CDR1 and CDR2 from the germline V gene are LGHNA and YSLEER. This CDR3 has 18 residues. CDR3 sequence (DNA): TGCGCCAGCAGCCAAGATCAACTACCGAGTTCGATTTACAATGAGCAGTTCTTC. This gives the protein CASSQDQLPSSIYNEQFF.

V and J are TRBV19 and TRBJ1-1; 9 nucleotides match TRBD1. V gave up 7 bases and J gave up 6 bases; unmatched junction bases: 9. There are 14 residues in the CDR3. Germline values: CDR1 LNHDA, CDR2 SQIVND (reference sequence). The CDR3 region is CASTLTGGTAEAFF. Here the CDR3 DNA reads TGTGCCAGTACTCTGACAGGGGGTACGGCTGAAGCTTTCTTT.

This clone was seen just once. J is TRBJ1-1 and V is TRBV4-2, with D unresolved. Trimming stripped 1 base from V and 11 bases from J, with 11 bases between. CDR1 is LGHNA and CDR2 is YNFKEQ in the germline V gene. The length of the CDR3 is 12 residues. CDR3 residues: CASSQVQAAAFF. CDR3 in DNA: TGTGCCAGCAGCCAAGTTCAGGCTGCGGCTTTCTTT.